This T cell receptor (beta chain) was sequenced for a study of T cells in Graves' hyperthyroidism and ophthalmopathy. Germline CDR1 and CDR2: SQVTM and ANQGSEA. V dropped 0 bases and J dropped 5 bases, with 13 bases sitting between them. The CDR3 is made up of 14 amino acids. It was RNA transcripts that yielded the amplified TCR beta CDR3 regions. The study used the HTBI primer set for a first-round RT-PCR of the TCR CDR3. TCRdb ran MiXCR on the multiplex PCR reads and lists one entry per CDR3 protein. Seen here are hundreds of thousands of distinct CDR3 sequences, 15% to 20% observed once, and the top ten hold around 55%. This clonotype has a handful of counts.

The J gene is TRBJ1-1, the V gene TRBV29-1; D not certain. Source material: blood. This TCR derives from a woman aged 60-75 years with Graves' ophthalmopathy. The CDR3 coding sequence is TGCAGCGTTGAAGATACGGGCGTTGGAACTGAAGCTTTCTTT. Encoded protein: CSVEDTGVGTEAFF. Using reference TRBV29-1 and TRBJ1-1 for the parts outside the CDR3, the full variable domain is SAVISQKPSRDICQRGTSLTIQCQVDSQVTMMFWYRQQPGQSLTLIATANQGSEATYESGFVIDKFPISRPNLTFSTLTVSNMSPEDSSIYLCSVEDTGVGTEAFFGQGTRLTVV.